The 20 T cell receptor beta chains below come from one sample, sequenced in a study of glioma-infiltrating T cells. The iRepertoire nested amplicon-rescue multiplex PCR amplified TCR alpha and beta CDR3s from RNA. A single record per CDR3 protein comes from TCRdb applying MiXCR to the multiplex PCR reads. The sample has more than 300,000 distinct CDR3 sequences, around 45% seen once. The sample was glioma tissue, nonneoplastic brain tissue, or PBMCs (not recorded which). The receptors were gathered from a human donor with low-grade glioma or glioblastoma, undergoing nonglioma brain surgery, or in good health (not recorded which).

This clonotype turned up a few times. This chain uses TRBV19 with TRBJ1-3, with TRBD1 identical over 8 bases. The trim removed 3 bases at V and 6 bases at J, leaving 13 bases unmatched. Germline CDR1 and CDR2: LNHDA and SQIVND (reference sequence). There are 17 residues in the CDR3. CDR3 sequence: CASSITGTGGVENTIYF. CDR3 nucleotides: TGTGCCAGTAGTATCACCGGGACAGGAGGGGTTGAAAACACCATATATTTT.

The chain joins TRBV11-1 to TRBJ2-3; tentatively, D is TRBD2 (6 bases). The CDR3 totals 14 residues. The germline V gene encodes CDR1 SGHAT and CDR2 FQDESV (reference sequence). V was trimmed by 4 bases and J by 2 bases, leaving 10 bases between them. CDR3 in amino acids: CASSSWTTTDTQYF. The CDR3 DNA follows: TGTGCCAGCAGCTCCTGGACTACCACAGATACGCAGTATTTT.

This clonotype was counted between two and nine times. The J gene is TRBJ2-5, the V gene TRBV28; D possibly corresponds to TRBD2 (5 bases). The germline CDR1 and CDR2 sequences are MDHEN and SYDVKM. V lost 2 bases and J 4 bases, leaving 17 bases between the germline ends. This CDR3 region has 16 residues. As DNA, the CDR3 is TGTGCCAGCAGTTTAGGGGATTACCGTGAGGGAGAGACCCAGTACTTC. Translating gives CASSLGDYREGETQYF.

Regarding this clonotype: Just one base apart from a much larger clone, this may be a read error. This chain connects TRBV27 to TRBJ1-2; D gene uncertain. Germline V CDR1 and CDR2: MNHEY, SMNVEV (reference sequence). The CDR3 has 13 amino acids. Trimming pared 6 bases from V and 2 bases from J, leaving 10 bases between. The CDR3 loop is CASSFSANYGYTF. As DNA, the CDR3 is TGTGCCAGCAGCTTCTCGGCAAACTATGGCTACACCTTC.

This clonotype was picked up a small number of times. The chain couples TRBV3-1 to TRBJ2-1; 8 bases are a match to TRBD2. The germline V gene encodes CDR1 LGHDT and CDR2 YNNKEL (reference sequence). This CDR3 spans 15 amino acids. Trimming removed 6 bases from V and 2 bases from J; junction bases left unmatched: 6. CDR3 DNA sequence: TGTGCCAGCAGACCAGCGGGAGCCCCCTACAATGAGCAGTTCTTC. Its translation: CASRPAGAPYNEQFF.

With respect to this clonotype: Since a much larger clone is just one base distant, this may be a read error. The rearrangement uses TRBV20-1 and TRBJ1-1; D is possibly TRBD1 (5 bases). Trimming cost V 5 bases and J 1 base, with 8 bases left between them. Germline V gives CDR1 DFQATT, CDR2 SNEGSKA (reference sequence). This CDR3 has 12 residues. The CDR3 protein is CSAQGWNTEAFF. The CDR3, as DNA: TGCAGTGCTCAGGGTTGGAACACTGAAGCTTTCTTT.

With regard to this clonotype: This sequence may be a read error, since a much larger clone differs from it by one base. The gene calls are TRBV28 and TRBJ1-2; D remains ambiguous. Germline V gene sequence: CDR1 MDHEN, CDR2 SYDVKM. This CDR3 region has 13 residues. Trimming cost V 6 bases and J 4 bases, with 12 bases left between them. CDR3: CASSPTVSYGYTF. The DNA for the CDR3 is TGTGCCAGCAGCCCCACCGTATCCTATGGCTACACCTTC.

The table lists this clonotype with a few counts. The chain employs TRBV24-1 and TRBJ2-3; 7 nucleotides align to TRBD1. The CDR3 length is 13 residues. V trimming: 9 bases; J trimming: 2 bases; junction bases outside the gene matches: 4. Germline V gene sequence: CDR1 KGHDR, CDR2 SFDVKD. The CDR3 sequence is CATRQGNTDTQYF. The CDR3 DNA reads as TGTGCCACCCGACAGGGTAACACAGATACGCAGTATTTT.

In regard to this clonotype: One base away lies a much larger clone, so this may be a sequencing read error. The chain employs TRBV6-2 or TRBV6-3 and TRBJ1-2; 10 bases line up with TRBD1. The CDR3 covers 14 residues. Germline CDR1 and CDR2: MNHEY and SVGEGT. The CDR3 region is CASSYGDRGYGCTF. In DNA, the CDR3 is TGTGCCAGCAGTTACGGGGACAGGGGCTATGGCTGCACCTTC.

The V call is TRBV28, the J call TRBJ1-2, with a weak D call TRBD1 (6 bases). Per germline, CDR1 MDHEN and CDR2 SYDVKM. Trimming shortened V by 11 bases and J by 4 bases, and 20 bases separated the two germline ends. The CDR3 extends over 14 amino acids. DNA of the CDR3: TGTGCCGGGGGCTCATTGTACGGGGCCTATGGCTACACCTTC. Its protein product is CAGGSLYGAYGYTF.

Ten or more counts support this clonotype. The CDR3 loop is CASRQTGGEAFF. The CDR3 DNA sequence: TGTGCCAGCAGACAGACAGGGGGTGAAGCTTTCTTT. J is TRBJ1-1 and V is TRBV6-2 or TRBV6-3, with 9 bases that match TRBD1. CDR1 and CDR2 (germline): MNHEY, SVGEGT. The trim removed 6 bases at V and 7 bases at J, leaving 3 bases unmatched. CDR3 length equals 12 residues.

In regard to this clonotype: The junction does not match germline at one end; this may be a read error. V and J are TRBV7-2 and TRBJ1-1; 8 bases match TRBD1. The CDR3 has 15 residues. Germline-derived CDR1 and CDR2 are SGHTA and FQGNSA. The CDR3 sequence is CASSLVQGAGTGAFF. In DNA form, the CDR3 reads TGTGCCAGCAGCCTAGTCCAGGGGGCTGGGACTGGAGCTTTCTTT. The full variable domain, completed using reference TRBV7-2 and TRBJ1-1, is GAGVSQSPSNKVTEKGKDVELRCDPISGHTALYWYRQSLGQGLEFLIYFQGNSAPDKSGLPSDRFSAERTGGSVSTLTIQRTQQEDSAVYLCASSLVQGAGTGAFFGQGTRLTVV.

This clonotype was seen many times. The rearrangement links TRBV20-1 to TRBJ1-5; D not resolved. Germline V gene lookup returns CDR1 DFQATT and CDR2 SNEGSKA (reference sequence). With 2 bases removed from V and 3 bases from J, the gap between germline ends came to 11 bases. This CDR3 spans 14 amino acids. The DNA of the CDR3 is TGCAGTGCTAGAATGGACCCCATCAATCAGCCCCAGCATTTT. Encoded protein: CSARMDPINQPQHF.

The chain's CDR3 is CASSLGWRERYEQYF. DNA of the CDR3: TGCGCCAGCAGCTTGGGATGGCGGGAGAGGTACGAGCAGTACTTC. The chain recombines TRBV5-1 with TRBJ2-7; 7 bases match TRBD2. Germline V gene lookup returns CDR1 SGHRS and CDR2 YFSETQ. With 0 bases clipped from V and 4 bases from J, the junction kept 7 bases outside the gene matches. This CDR3 spans 15 amino acids.

The sample holds many counts of this clonotype. A read error may be the cause here, since a much bigger clone is one base away. The chain links TRBV28 to TRBJ1-2; D gene ambiguous. This CDR3 is 13 amino acids long. Germline V lookup: CDR1 MDHEN, CDR2 SYDVKM. The germline V and J ends were trimmed by 2 bases and 2 bases, with 6 bases remaining between them. CDR3 protein: CASSLPGNYGYTF. Here the CDR3 DNA reads TGTGCCAGCAGTTTACCGGGGAACTATGGCTACACCTTC.

The CDR3: CASSFPNPPYEQYF. In DNA, the CDR3 is TGTGCCAGCAGTTTCCCGAACCCCCCCTACGAGCAGTACTTC. V gene TRBV28 combines with J gene TRBJ2-7; D unclear. Trimming took off 3 bases at V and 2 bases at J, with 11 bases between the two ends. Germline CDR1 MDHEN, CDR2 SYDVKM. The CDR3 contains 14 residues.

This chain joins TRBV4-2 and TRBJ1-5; no clear D. CDR3 length equals 15 residues. V was shortened by 5 bases and J by 0 bases, with 11 bases between the two germline ends. Germline loops: CDR1 LGHNA, CDR2 YNFKEQ. In nucleotides, the CDR3 is TGTGCCAGCAGCTTGGACCTATATAGCAATCAGCCCCAGCATTTT. It translates to CASSLDLYSNQPQHF.

Of note for this clonotype: Just one base apart from a much larger clone, this may be a read error. This chain joins TRBV27 and TRBJ1-5; possibly TRBD1 for D (6 bases). There are 14 residues in the CDR3. V was trimmed by 4 bases and J by 5 bases, leaving 12 bases between them. Germline V gene data show CDR1 as MNHEY and CDR2 as SMNVEV (reference sequence). The CDR3 DNA follows: TGTGCCAGCAGTTGGGGGGGGGGGCATCAGCCCCAGCATTTT. It codes for CASSWGGGHQPQHF.

This clonotype was found a few times. This chain joins TRBV20-1 and TRBJ1-2, with D uncertain. The CDR3 runs 13 residues. Germline CDR1 reads DFQATT; CDR2 reads SNEGSKA (reference sequence). V gave up 6 bases and J gave up 4 bases, with 15 bases separating them. This chain's CDR3 is CSASGTQAYGYTF. CDR3 in DNA: TGCAGTGCCTCCGGTACTCAGGCCTATGGCTACACCTTC.

This clonotype was seen repeatedly, ten times or more. The chain couples TRBV27 to TRBJ2-3, with D hard to call. Looked up from germline, CDR1 is MNHEY and CDR2 is SMNVEV (reference sequence). The CDR3 totals 13 residues. V was clipped by 0 bases and J by 5 bases, with 6 bases between them. The CDR3 DNA reads as TGTGCCAGCAGTTTATCCGCCGGAGATACGCAGTATTTT. This translates into CASSLSAGDTQYF.